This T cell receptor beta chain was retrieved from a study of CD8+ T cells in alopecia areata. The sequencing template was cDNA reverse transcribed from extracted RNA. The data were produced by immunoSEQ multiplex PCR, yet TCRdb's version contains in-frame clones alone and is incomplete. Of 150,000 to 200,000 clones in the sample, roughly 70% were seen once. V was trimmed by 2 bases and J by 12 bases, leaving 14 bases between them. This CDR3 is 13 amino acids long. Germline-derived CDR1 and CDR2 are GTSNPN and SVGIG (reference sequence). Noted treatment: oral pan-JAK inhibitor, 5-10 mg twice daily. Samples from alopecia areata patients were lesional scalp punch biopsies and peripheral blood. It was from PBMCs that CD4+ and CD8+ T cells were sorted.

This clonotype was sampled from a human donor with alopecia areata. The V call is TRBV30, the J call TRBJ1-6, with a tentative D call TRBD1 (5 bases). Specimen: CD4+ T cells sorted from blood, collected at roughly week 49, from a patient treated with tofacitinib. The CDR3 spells CAWSSPGGRPLHF. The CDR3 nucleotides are TGTGCCTGGAGTTCCCCGGGGGGACGACCCCTCCACTTT.